These 14 T cell receptor beta chains came from one sample sequenced in a study of blood T cells in healthy people across ages. PCR was performed a second time for about 7 to 12 cycles using a sample-barcoded 5' primer and a J-beta primer mix. TCRdb called the 5' RACE reads again in MiXCR, with one record for every CDR3 protein. The table has about 1.8 million distinct CDR3 sequences, about 49% seen once. Source material: blood. Source of these receptors: a woman between 35 and 50 years old in good health.

V is TRBV13 and J is TRBJ2-3, with D perhaps TRBD2 (5 bases). The CDR3 is made up of 16 amino acids. The germline CDR1 and CDR2 sequences are PRHDT and FYEKMQ (reference sequence). Deletions cut 3 bases from V and 2 bases from J, with 15 bases between. CDR3: CASSFGIQLTTDTQYF. As DNA, the CDR3 is TGTGCCAGCAGCTTCGGGATCCAATTAACCACAGATACGCAGTATTTT.

This clonotype has just a few counts. This chain connects TRBV6-5 to TRBJ1-2; D call uncertain. V was trimmed by 0 bases and J by 1 base, leaving 12 bases between them. Germline CDR1 and CDR2: MNHEY and SVGAGI. The CDR3 loop spans 16 amino acids. CDR3 in DNA: TGTGCCAGCAGTTACTCTCTGGTCACCCTTAACTATGGCTACACCTTC. This gives the protein CASSYSLVTLNYGYTF.

The gene calls are TRBV28 and TRBJ2-3, with 7 positions matching TRBD2. CDR1 is MDHEN, CDR2 SYDVKM, per germline. The trim removed 6 bases at V and 14 bases at J, leaving 17 bases unmatched. This CDR3 spans 14 amino acids. CDR3 bases: TGTGCCAGCAGCCCCCGCCCTACAGCGGGGACGGCGTATTTT. Protein product: CASSPRPTAGTAYF.

This clonotype was detected a few times. CDR3 in DNA: TGTGCCAGCAGCACGGGTCCCCGGAGCTCAGATACGCAGTATTTT. This gives the protein CASSTGPRSSDTQYF. J is TRBJ2-3 and V is TRBV9; no definite D call. From germline, CDR1 is SGDLS and CDR2 YYNGEE. The CDR3 is made up of 15 amino acids. The V end lost 4 bases, the J end lost 4 bases, and 16 bases lay between the germline ends. The complete variable domain, with remaining parts taken from reference TRBV9 and TRBJ2-3, reads DSGVTQTPKHLITATGQRVTLRCSPRSGDLSVYWYQQSLDQGLQFLIQYYNGEERAKGNILERFSAQQFPDLHSELNLSSLELGDSALYFCASSTGPRSSDTQYFGPGTRLTVL.

The rearrangement links TRBV7-2 to TRBJ2-5, with 14 positions matching TRBD2. The length of the CDR3 is 17 residues. V dropped 5 bases and J dropped 4; count of bases not matched to a gene: 9. Germline CDR1 reads SGHTA; CDR2 reads FQGNSA. The DNA of the CDR3 is TGTGCCAGCAGCCCGGGACTAGCGGGGGCGCGGGTAGAGACCCAGTACTTC. Its protein is CASSPGLAGARVETQYF.

The CDR3: CASSPPMTGLGTEAFF. Here the CDR3 DNA reads TGTGCCAGCAGCCCACCAATGACAGGGCTTGGTACTGAAGCTTTCTTT. This sequence joins TRBV11-2 and TRBJ1-1; 7 positions match TRBD1. There are 16 residues in the CDR3. V trimming: 5 bases; J trimming: 5 bases; junction bases outside the gene matches: 14. Germline V lookup: CDR1 SGHAT, CDR2 FQNNGV.

This CDR3 is CASSLYRQGIQETQYF. DNA of the CDR3: TGTGCCAGCAGTTTATACCGACAGGGGATCCAAGAGACCCAGTACTTC. The V call is TRBV28, the J call TRBJ2-5; 8 bases match TRBD1. The V and J ends lost 1 base and 1 base, in that order; junction bases with no gene match: 5. Germline V CDR1 and CDR2: MDHEN, SYDVKM. The CDR3 has 16 residues.

This clonotype appeared a few times. J is TRBJ2-4 and V is TRBV20-1; the match to TRBD2 covers 12 bases. Matching the DNA end better, TRBJ2-7 makes the J call doubtful. The CDR3 is 14 residues long. Germline-derived CDR1 and CDR2 are DFQATT and SNEGSKA (reference sequence). The CDR3 loop reads CSASLGLAGTEQYF. DNA for the CDR3: TGCAGTGCTAGCCTCGGACTAGCGGGGACCGAGCAGTACTTC.

The chain employs TRBV5-6 and TRBJ2-1; 12 bases line up with TRBD2. The CDR3 consists of 16 residues. Germline V lookup: CDR1 SGHDT, CDR2 YYEEEE. V lost 0 bases to trimming and J lost 8 bases; unmatched junction nucleotides: 6. CDR3 residues: CASSLALAGGLYEQFF. The DNA of the CDR3 is TGTGCCAGCAGCTTGGCGCTAGCGGGGGGGCTTTATGAGCAGTTCTTC.

Remarks on this clonotype: Because it lacks the conserved phenylalanine or tryptophan at the end, this CDR3 is likely a read error. V and J are TRBV15 and TRBJ1-6, with a tentative D call TRBD1 (6 bases). Looked up from germline, CDR1 is LNHNV and CDR2 is YYDKDF (reference sequence). The CDR3 is 15 amino acids. V lost 0 bases, J lost 6 bases, and 9 bases lay in between. The CDR3: CATSRDGQFNSPLHL. The DNA of the CDR3 is TGTGCCACCAGCAGAGACGGACAGTTTAATTCACCCCTCCACCTT.

The chain recombines TRBV5-1 with TRBJ2-1; D call uncertain. From germline, CDR1 is SGHRS and CDR2 YFSETQ. The CDR3 has 11 residues. V was clipped by 3 bases and J by 10 bases, with 8 bases between them. CDR3 protein: CASSWVGEQFF. The CDR3 DNA sequence: TGCGCCAGCAGCTGGGTGGGGGAGCAGTTCTTC.

The rearrangement uses TRBV20-1 and TRBJ1-2; 9 bases line up with TRBD1. The CDR3 is 13 residues long. The junction had 6 bases not matched to a gene; V was cut back by 6 bases and J by 4 bases. CDR1 is DFQATT and CDR2 is SNEGSKA in the germline V gene (reference sequence). The CDR3: CSAKLGQGYGYTF. In DNA, the CDR3 is TGCAGTGCAAAACTGGGACAGGGCTATGGCTACACCTTC.

This clonotype was seen only a few times. V is TRBV6-2 or TRBV6-3 and J is TRBJ2-7; D is uncertain. V gave up 6 bases and J gave up 3 bases, with 18 bases separating them. The CDR3 is 15 amino acids. Germline CDR1 reads MNHEY; CDR2 reads SVGEGT. As DNA, the CDR3 is TGTGCCAGCAGGGCTGAGAGGCAGTTAGACTACGAGCAGTACTTC. Its protein is CASRAERQLDYEQYF.

This clonotype occurred once. Relative to the germline gene, one junction end is altered; a read error may explain this. This chain connects TRBV10-3 to TRBJ2-7; D may be TRBD2 (6 bases). CDR1 and CDR2 from the germline V gene are ENHRY and SYGVKD. The CDR3 spans 14 residues. The DNA for the CDR3 is TGTGCCATCAGCGAAACGGGAGACTCCTCCGAGCAGTACTTC. This translates into CAISETGDSSEQYF.